This T cell receptor beta chain was found in a study of T-cell memory formation after mild COVID-19. Study in general: Largely, the TCR clusters proved donor specific.

This clonotype was detected only a few times. Antigen: not known. Study-wide results and limits: Still unconfirmed is whether the second-wave clones peaking on day 37 recognized SARS-CoV-2. From day 15 to 85, contracting clones were balanced between CD4 and CD8, whereas later expanders leaned toward CD4+.

TCRdb reprocessed the 5' RACE reads with MiXCR, giving one entry per CDR3 protein. This table holds 500,000 to 550,000 distinct CDR3 sequences, approximately 20% found once. The sample consisted of PBMCs or a T cell subset sorted from them (not recorded which). The receptor was derived from an adult woman who had mild COVID-19 (a few samples of this study predate the infection). Cell type and time point are not known.

CDR3 loop: CATSTKTGRGSYEQYF. CDR3 coding DNA: TGTGCCACCAGTACAAAGACAGGCCGGGGCTCCTACGAGCAGTACTTC. The chain joins TRBV24-1 to TRBJ2-7; the D gene is possibly TRBD1 (6 bases). Germline V gene lookup returns CDR1 KGHDR and CDR2 SFDVKD. The CDR3 consists of 16 residues. The ends were cut back, 6 bases at V and 0 bases at J, with 17 bases in the middle.